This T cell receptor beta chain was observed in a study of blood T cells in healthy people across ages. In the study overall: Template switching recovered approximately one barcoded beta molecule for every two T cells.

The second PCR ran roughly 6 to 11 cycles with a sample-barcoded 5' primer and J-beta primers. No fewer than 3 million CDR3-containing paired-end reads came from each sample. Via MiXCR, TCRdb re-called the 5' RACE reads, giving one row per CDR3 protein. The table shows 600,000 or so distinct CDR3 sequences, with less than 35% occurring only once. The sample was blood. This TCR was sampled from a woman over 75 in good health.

CDR3 sequence (DNA): TGCAGCGCAAGCAGGGCAGGGGAAAACACTGAAGCTTTCTTT. It translates to CSASRAGENTEAFF. V usage is TRBV29-1 and J usage is TRBJ1-1, with a weak D call TRBD1 (6 bases). The germline V gene encodes CDR1 SQVTM and CDR2 ANQGSEA. Trimming removed 7 bases from V and 2 bases from J, with 17 bases in between. The CDR3 has 14 residues.